Listed below are T cell receptor beta chains from one sample, sequenced in a study of Tregs in tolerant kidney transplant recipients. Some clones are missing from TCRdb's copy, which holds only in-frame ones; the method was immunoSEQ multiplex PCR. There are fewer than 150,000 clones in the sample; 92% occur only once, and more than 0.45% lies in the top ten. The specimen sequenced was CD4+ T cells from blood. Receptors were obtained from a human donor in good health. Each CDR3 is given with its conserved first and last residue. The D gene is left open where the match is weak. Not every row has a clone size; where given, it reads once, few, many or a size class.

J: TRBJ2-1; size: NA; V: TRBV4-1; D: NA; DNA: TGCGCCAGCAGCCTTCGGGCGGTCTCCTACAATGAGCAGTTCTTC; CDR3: CASSLRAVSYNEQFF
J: TRBJ1-4; size: NA; V: TRBV14; D: NA; DNA: TGTGCCAGCAGCCAAGGTGATAAACTGTTTTTT; CDR3: CASSQGDKLFF
J: TRBJ2-1; size: NA; V: TRBV5-4; D: NA; DNA: TGTGCCAGCAGCTCCCTATCAACCGACAATGAGCAGTTCTTC; CDR3: CASSSLSTDNEQFF
J: TRBJ1-1; size: NA; V: TRBV18; D: TRBD1; DNA: TGTGCCAGCTCACGTTCCGGGGGAAAGGGGGCCACTGAAGCTTTCTTT; CDR3: CASSRSGGKGATEAFF
J: TRBJ2-1; size: NA; V: TRBV5-1; D: TRBD2; DNA: TGCGCCAGCAGCCCCAGGACTAGCTCCTACAATGAGCAGTTCTTC; CDR3: CASSPRTSSYNEQFF
J: TRBJ1-2; size: NA; V: TRBV5-8; D: NA; DNA: TGTGCCAGCAGCTTGGACGCTAACTATGGCTACACCTTC; CDR3: CASSLDANYGYTF
J: TRBJ1-5; size: NA; V: TRBV5-8; D: NA; DNA: TGTGCCAGCAGCTTGGACAGGTCCAGCAATCAGCCCCAGCATTTT; CDR3: CASSLDRSSNQPQHF
J: TRBJ1-1; size: NA; V: TRBV7-2; D: NA; DNA: TGTGCCAGCAGCTTAGCAGGGTCCGGGAGTGCTATGAACACTGAAGCTTTCTTT; CDR3: CASSLAGSGSAMNTEAFF
J: TRBJ2-3; size: NA; V: TRBV7-9; D: NA; DNA: TGTGCCAGCAGCCCCCGCGGGCTCAGGGATACGCAGTATTTT; CDR3: CASSPRGLRDTQYF
J: TRBJ1-2; size: NA; V: TRBV7-2; D: NA; DNA: TGTGCCAGCAGCTTCAGGGCGGACTATGGCTACACCTTC; CDR3: CASSFRADYGYTF
J: TRBJ2-3; size: NA; V: TRBV30; D: TRBD2; DNA: TGTGCCTGGGGACTAGCGGGGCCCACAGATACGCAGTATTTT; CDR3: CAWGLAGPTDTQYF
J: TRBJ2-5; size: NA; V: TRBV9; D: NA; DNA: TGTGCCAGCAGCGTAGAAGGGTATCAAGAGACCCAGTACTTC; CDR3: CASSVEGYQETQYF
J: TRBJ2-3; size: few; V: TRBV7-9; D: NA; DNA: TGTGCCAGCAACAGGATCTCAGATACGCAGTATTTT; CDR3: CASNRISDTQYF
J: TRBJ1-4; size: NA; V: TRBV30; D: NA; DNA: TGTGCCTGGACGAACAGGGTGAAGGAAAAACTGTTTTTT; CDR3: CAWTNRVKEKLFF
J: TRBJ1-6; size: NA; V: TRBV5-6; D: NA; DNA: TGTGCCAGCAGCTTGGTAGACACTAGAAATTCACCCCTCCACTTT; CDR3: CASSLVDTRNSPLHF
J: TRBJ1-3; size: NA; V: TRBV5-1; D: TRBD1; DNA: TGCGCCAGCAGCTCAGGACAGGGGGGCTCTGGAAACACCATATATTTT; CDR3: CASSSGQGGSGNTIYF
J: TRBJ2-5; size: NA; V: TRBV6-1; D: NA; DNA: TGTGCCAGCCGACTCGACGTGGAGACCCAGTACTTC; CDR3: CASRLDVETQYF
J: TRBJ2-7; size: NA; V: TRBV5-1; D: TRBD2; DNA: TGCGCCAGCAGCTTCGTAGCGGGAGCGTTTCGCGAGCAGTACTTC; CDR3: CASSFVAGAFREQYF
J: TRBJ2-7; size: NA; V: TRBV23-1; D: TRBD1; DNA: TGCGCCAGCAGGACCCCCGGGACAGGGGCCTACGAGCAGTACTTC; CDR3: CASRTPGTGAYEQYF
J: TRBJ1-2; size: NA; V: TRBV27; D: NA; DNA: TGTGCCAGCAGTAGAAGCGCAGGGGCTATGGTTACCTTTTATGGCTACACCTTC; CDR3: CASSRSAGAMVTFYGYTF
J: TRBJ2-1; size: NA; V: TRBV15; D: TRBD2; DNA: TGTGCCACCAGCAGAAGCCTAGCACCGGGAGGGCGGGATGAGCAGTTCTTC; CDR3: CATSRSLAPGGRDEQFF
J: TRBJ2-1; size: NA; V: TRBV30; D: TRBD2; DNA: TGTGCCTGGAGTACGGGACTAGACGAGTTCTTC; CDR3: CAWSTGLDEFF
J: TRBJ1-4; size: NA; V: TRBV10-3; D: TRBD1; DNA: TGTGCCATCAGTGATTCGACAGGGGCTAATGAAAAACTGTTTTTT; CDR3: CAISDSTGANEKLFF
J: TRBJ2-2; size: few; V: TRBV14; D: TRBD1; DNA: TGTGCCAGCAGCCAACGACAGGGGGCGAACACCGGGGAGCTGTTTTTT; CDR3: CASSQRQGANTGELFF
J: TRBJ2-1; size: NA; V: TRBV14; D: NA; DNA: TGTGCCAGCAGCCAAATTCCGGGGAGACCGAACAATGAGCAGTTCTTC; CDR3: CASSQIPGRPNNEQFF
J: TRBJ2-7; size: NA; V: TRBV6-5; D: NA; DNA: TGTGCCAGCAGTTACTCTGGAGAGCAGTACTTC; CDR3: CASSYSGEQYF
J: TRBJ2-1; size: NA; V: TRBV18; D: TRBD2; DNA: TGTGCCAGCTCATCACTGGGGACTAGCGAGTACAATGAGCAGTTCTTC; CDR3: CASSSLGTSEYNEQFF
J: TRBJ2-1; size: NA; V: TRBV7-6; D: NA; DNA: TGTGCCAGCAGCTTACAAGATGAGCAGTTCTTC; CDR3: CASSLQDEQFF